This entry lists 21 T cell receptor beta chains sequenced from one sample in a study of Ad26.COV2.S vaccination and SARS-CoV-2 variants. The assay was immunoSEQ multiplex PCR, and TCRdb's table has in-frame clones only and misses some. There are some 460,000 clones in the sample; about nine tenths occur only once, and about 1.5% lies in the top ten. The treatment is: 15 to 20 received Ad26.COV2.S at low or high dose, single or two shots; about 5 received placebo; per-sample allocation not given. Following the first vaccine or placebo injection, samples were taken on day 63. Material: peripheral blood, obtained in a trial of Ad26.COV2.S vaccine versus placebo. The receptors were gathered from a person aged 18-65 years who received the Ad26.COV2.S COVID-19 vaccine or a placebo.

V is TRBV9 and J is TRBJ2-1; D assignment may be TRBD1 or TRBD2 (6 bases each). Germline V gives CDR1 SGDLS, CDR2 YYNGEE. The CDR3 runs 15 residues. The V and J ends lost 9 bases and 4 bases respectively, with 20 bases between them. Here the CDR3 reads CATTPGDTPYNEQFF. The CDR3 nucleotides read TGTGCCACCACCCCGGGGGACACCCCATACAATGAGCAGTTCTTC. The complete variable domain, with remaining parts taken from reference TRBV9 and TRBJ2-1, reads DSGVTQTPKHLITATGQRVTLRCSPRSGDLSVYWYQQSLDQGLQFLIQYYNGEERAKGNILERFSAQQFPDLHSELNLSSLELGDSALYFCATTPGDTPYNEQFFGPGTRLTVL.

This clone showed up just once. This chain links TRBV5-1 with TRBJ2-1; D gene uncertain. Deletions cut 4 bases from V and 0 bases from J, with 11 bases between. CDR3 size: 15 residues. Germline-derived CDR1 and CDR2 are SGHRS and YFSETQ. This chain's CDR3 is CASSPTPSSYNEQFF. CDR3 nucleotides: TGCGCCAGCAGCCCGACACCGAGCTCCTACAATGAGCAGTTCTTC.

This clone was seen just once. The V call is TRBV29-1, the J call TRBJ1-2, with a weak D call TRBD1 (5 bases). V was shortened by 4 bases and J by 4 bases, with 10 bases between the two germline ends. The germline CDR1 and CDR2 sequences are SQVTM and ANQGSEA. The CDR3 is 12 amino acids. This chain's CDR3 is CSVGGYGYGYTF. CDR3 bases: TGCAGCGTTGGGGGGTACGGCTATGGCTACACCTTC.

The CDR3 DNA is TGTGCCAGCAGTTCACAGGGAACCCACGAGCAGTACTTC. This gives the protein CASSSQGTHEQYF. The chain carries TRBV6-5 and TRBJ2-7; perhaps TRBD1 as D (6 bases). In germline, CDR1 is MNHEY, CDR2 SVGAGI. V lost 4 bases and J 5 bases, leaving 12 bases between the germline ends. The CDR3 consists of 13 residues.

The rearrangement links TRBV11-1 to TRBJ1-3, with a weak D call TRBD1 (6 bases). V was clipped by 6 bases and J by 0 bases, with 15 bases between them. CDR1 SGHAT and CDR2 FQDESV come from the germline V gene (reference sequence). The CDR3 length is 16 residues. Written as DNA, the CDR3 is TGTGCCAGCAGACCCGGACAGTTCTACTCTGGAAACACCATATATTTT. This codes for CASRPGQFYSGNTIYF.

The chain uses TRBV29-1 and TRBJ2-1; TRBD1 is a possible D gene (5 bases). The V gene lost 3 bases and the J gene lost 4 bases, with 7 bases spanning the gap. CDR3 length: 12 residues. Germline V gene data show CDR1 as SQVTM and CDR2 as ANQGSEA. For the CDR3, the DNA is TGCAGCGTTGACAGGGTATACAATGAGCAGTTCTTC. Protein: CSVDRVYNEQFF.

The CDR3 reads CASSRGGANEQFF. The CDR3 bases are TGTGCCAGCTCACGCGGGGGGGCGAATGAGCAGTTCTTC. The chain has TRBV18 and TRBJ2-1; 9 bases align to TRBD2. V was pared by 4 bases and J by 7 bases, with 2 bases of the junction left unmatched. This CDR3 region has 13 residues. The germline V gene encodes CDR1 KGHSH and CDR2 LQKENI.

V is TRBV18 and J is TRBJ1-1; unclear D gene. The CDR3 runs to 13 residues. CDR1 KGHSH and CDR2 LQKENI come from the germline V gene. Between the trimmed V and J ends, which lost 4 bases and 6 bases, there was a span of 12 bases. Here the CDR3 DNA reads TGTGCCAGCTCACTAGACCAATTGGCTGAAGCTTTCTTT. It yields the protein CASSLDQLAEAFF.

The chain combines TRBV9 with TRBJ2-1, with D hard to call. This CDR3 spans 14 amino acids. Germline loops: CDR1 SGDLS, CDR2 YYNGEE. Trimming stripped 0 bases from V and 7 bases from J, with 11 bases between. CDR3 nucleotides: TGTGCCAGCAGCGTAGCGGGCAGTCCGAATGAGCAGTTCTTC. Amino acids: CASSVAGSPNEQFF.

The DNA for the CDR3 is TGTGCCAGCAGCCAGATAACCAGCGCTTGGAAAGAGACCCAGTACTTC. This codes for CASSQITSAWKETQYF. The V gene is TRBV14, the J gene TRBJ2-5; D is uncertain. This CDR3 spans 16 amino acids. V lost 3 bases, J lost 3 bases, and 17 bases lay in between. CDR1 SGHDN and CDR2 FVKESK come from the germline V gene.

The chain employs TRBV7-2 and TRBJ2-1; tentative D call: TRBD2 (6 bases). Germline V CDR1 and CDR2: SGHTA, FQGNSA. CDR3 length equals 15 residues. The V and J ends lost 5 bases and 8 bases respectively, with 19 bases between them. CDR3: CASSTHGGALDEQFF. For the CDR3, the DNA is TGTGCCAGCAGCACCCACGGCGGGGCCTTGGATGAGCAGTTCTTC.

This chain links TRBV5-1 with TRBJ2-1; maybe TRBD2 (5 bases). The CDR3 is made up of 14 amino acids. The V end lost 7 bases, the J end lost 4 bases, and 15 bases lay between the germline ends. Germline V gene lookup returns CDR1 SGHRS and CDR2 YFSETQ. CDR3 coding DNA: TGCGCCAGCGGAGCGGACCCTAATTACAATGAGCAGTTCTTC. Its translation: CASGADPNYNEQFF.

This clone was observed once. V and J are TRBV28 and TRBJ2-7; 7 bases line up with TRBD1. The CDR3 totals 13 residues. With V trimmed by 5 bases and J by 3 bases, 4 bases remained unmatched. Germline CDR1 and CDR2: MDHEN and SYDVKM. The CDR3 reads CASSPDRVYEQYF. The DNA for the CDR3 is TGTGCCAGCAGTCCCGACAGGGTCTACGAGCAGTACTTC.

This chain uses TRBV18 with TRBJ1-2; D call uncertain. CDR1 is KGHSH and CDR2 is LQKENI in the germline V gene. The CDR3 has 15 amino acids. Trimming cost V 2 bases and J 4 bases, with 14 bases left between them. CDR3 sequence: CASSPGLQRSYGYTF. In DNA form, the CDR3 reads TGTGCCAGCTCACCAGGGTTGCAGAGATCCTATGGCTACACCTTC.

As concerns this clone: Other DNA sequences in this specimen translate into the identical CDR3. The rearrangement joins TRBV12-5 to TRBJ2-5; D gene ambiguous. This CDR3 spans 12 amino acids. Trimming removed 2 bases from V and 3 bases from J, with 4 bases in between. Germline-derived CDR1 and CDR2 are LGHNT and FRNRAP. The CDR3 DNA is TGTGCTAGTGGTTTGACCGAAGAGACCCAGTACTTC. This sequence encodes CASGLTEETQYF.

V usage is TRBV25-1 and J usage is TRBJ2-5; possibly TRBD1 for D (6 bases). The CDR3 is 18 amino acids. CDR1 MGHDK and CDR2 SYGVNS come from the germline V gene. V was clipped by 2 bases and J by 3 bases, with 22 bases between them. CDR3 nucleotides: TGTGCCAGCAGTGAAGGGGGACACCGGCAGAGGCCTAAAGAGACCCAGTACTTC. It yields the protein CASSEGGHRQRPKETQYF.

The table lists this clone with a few counts. V gene TRBV18 combines with J gene TRBJ1-3; 7 nucleotides match TRBD1. Looked up from germline, CDR1 is KGHSH and CDR2 is LQKENI. The CDR3 has 18 residues. The V and J ends lost 2 bases and 0 bases, in that order; junction bases with no gene match: 10. As DNA, the CDR3 is TGTGCCAGCTCACCAGTGGTGCCGGGACAGAGCTCTGGAAACACCATATATTTT. It is translated as CASSPVVPGQSSGNTIYF.

V usage is TRBV24-1 and J usage is TRBJ2-5, with D maybe TRBD2 (6 bases). Germline-derived CDR1 and CDR2 are KGHDR and SFDVKD. The length of the CDR3 is 15 residues. Trimming cost V 4 bases and J 5 bases, with 16 bases left between them. The CDR3 is CATSEILGAGETQYF. The CDR3 nucleotides read TGTGCCACCAGTGAAATCCTTGGGGCGGGGGAGACCCAGTACTTC.

As to this clone: This specimen includes other DNA sequences encoding the same CDR3. The rearrangement uses TRBV30 and TRBJ1-2; a possible D gene is TRBD1 (6 bases). The CDR3 covers 12 residues. V lost 0 bases and J lost 5, with 7 bases in between. Germline V gives CDR1 GTSNPN, CDR2 SVGIG (reference sequence). This CDR3 reads CAWSVGGYGYTF. The CDR3 DNA reads TGTGCCTGGAGTGTAGGGGGATATGGCTACACCTTC.

The genes are TRBV2 and TRBJ1-6; D is unclear. The ends were cut back, 8 bases at V and 7 bases at J, with 12 bases in the middle. Germline V lookup: CDR1 SNHLY, CDR2 FYNNEI. The length of the CDR3 is 13 residues. The CDR3 loop reads CASQLNQNSPLHF. The CDR3 DNA follows: TGTGCCAGCCAACTAAACCAGAATTCACCCCTCCACTTT.

This clone appeared a single time. V gene TRBV9 combines with J gene TRBJ2-7; no clear D. Trimming stripped 0 bases from V and 0 bases from J, with 7 bases between. CDR1 is SGDLS, CDR2 YYNGEE, per germline. The CDR3 is made up of 14 amino acids. The CDR3 is CASSVDLSSYEQYF. CDR3 coding DNA: TGTGCCAGCAGCGTAGATCTTAGCTCCTACGAGCAGTACTTC.